This entry features one TCR beta chain sequence. These data are taken from a study of cytomegalovirus exposure and HLA in healthy donors. The germline V gene encodes CDR1 SGHTA and CDR2 FQGNSA. The length of the CDR3 is 13 residues. With 1 base removed from V and 9 bases from J, the gap between germline ends came to 9 bases. PCR was performed using 60 Vbeta and 13 Jbeta primers. Libraries were prepared by immunoSEQ multiplex PCR; TCRdb keeps only in-frame clonotypes and omits some of them. The data show about 94,000 clones, about three fifths seen once. Sequences were obtained from PBMCs. The TCR originated in a man aged 25 to 45 in good health and CMV-seronegative. The chain has TRBV7-2 and TRBJ2-2; D is undetermined. The CDR3 DNA reads TGTGCCAGCAGCTTAGGTCCAGAACGGGAGCTGTTTTTT. This gives the protein CASSLGPERELFF.